This T cell receptor (beta chain) was found in a study of CD8+CD57+ T cells in acquired aplastic anemia. On the study more broadly: Mean read depth for CD4+ cells from healthy donors was some 11 million. Points from the study as a whole: Patients and controls turned out to have roughly 29 CD8+ CDR3 sequences in common.

Using genomic DNA as the template, TCR beta VDJ and CDR3 profiling was carried out. TCRdb reprocessed the reads via MiXCR and lists one record per CDR3 protein. The profile shows approximately 65,000 distinct CDR3 sequences, about 50% of them singletons. This clonotype showed up just once. Its antigen is undetermined. Sequencing was done on a sample of sorted CD4+, CD8+, or CD8+CD57+ T cells (not recorded which) from PBMCs. This TCR was sampled from a human donor in good health, serving as a control.

CDR3 DNA: TGTGCCAGTAGTATGGGTCGGGGGTCCGGGGAGCTGTTTTTT. It specifies CASSMGRGSGELFF. V is TRBV19 and J is TRBJ2-2; possibly TRBD2 for D (6 bases). The CDR3 loop spans 14 amino acids. Looked up from germline, CDR1 is LNHDA and CDR2 is SQIVND (reference sequence). Trimming shortened V by 3 bases and J by 6 bases, and 11 bases separated the two germline ends. Full variable domain (outside the CDR3, taken from reference TRBV19 and TRBJ2-2): DGGITQSPKYLFRKEGQNVTLSCEQNLNHDAMYWYRQDPGQGLRLIYYSQIVNDFQKGDIAEGYSVSREKKESFPLTVTSAQKNPTAFYLCASSMGRGSGELFFGEGSRLTVL.